These T cell receptor beta chains were read from a single sample in a study of blood T cell repertoires in COVID-19. Sequencing was performed with immunoSEQ multiplex PCR; in TCRdb, only in-frame clones are kept and a portion is missing. The sample records around 270,000 clones, about 87% being singletons. The sample comprised peripheral blood. These receptor sequences come from a woman in her sixties or seventies with COVID-19, enrolled during active disease. CDR3s leave out the opening cysteine and the closing phenylalanine or tryptophan.

J: TRBJ2-7; length: 16; V: TRBV5-1; CDR3: ASSHKQGVTTREYEQY
J: TRBJ1-5; length: 13; V: TRBV5-6; CDR3: ASSLYSNSNQPQH
J: TRBJ2-3; length: 16; V: TRBV4-2; CDR3: ASSQDLRTGRSLGTQY
J: TRBJ1-5; length: 14; V: TRBV19; CDR3: ASSIGIQGARQPQH
J: TRBJ1-1; length: 12; V: TRBV11-3; CDR3: ASSLDRRSTEAF
J: TRBJ2-1; length: 15; V: TRBV7-8; CDR3: ASSSRMAASSYNEQF
J: TRBJ2-1; length: 15; V: TRBV19; CDR3: ASKPGTSASSYNEQF
J: TRBJ1-2; length: 11; V: TRBV3-1/TRBV3-2; CDR3: ASRQGRFAGYT
J: TRBJ1-1; length: 12; V: TRBV19; CDR3: ASSRRQGNTEAF
J: TRBJ2-7; length: 12; V: TRBV12-2; CDR3: ASHRAGGPCKQY
J: TRBJ2-3; length: 13; V: TRBV4-2; CDR3: ASSQDFQGGDTQY
J: TRBJ2-2; length: 12; V: TRBV18; CDR3: ASSPGGEAGELF
J: TRBJ2-3; length: 12; V: TRBV30; CDR3: AWSAGTDTDTQY
J: TRBJ1-2; length: 11; V: TRBV6-5; CDR3: ASSRDSKGRYT
J: TRBJ2-1; length: 11; V: TRBV12-3/TRBV12-4; CDR3: ASRGTGGNEQF
J: TRBJ1-3; length: 12; V: TRBV7-9; CDR3: ASRNEAGGNTIY
J: TRBJ1-5; length: 12; V: TRBV3-1/TRBV3-2; CDR3: ASSSDRGNQPQH
J: TRBJ1-4; length: 8; V: TRBV2; CDR3: ASSREKLF
J: TRBJ2-1; length: 15; V: TRBV24-1; CDR3: ATSDLQAHGSYNEQF
J: TRBJ1-2; length: 12; V: TRBV2; CDR3: ASSLPGQNYGYT
J: TRBJ2-7; length: 12; V: TRBV19; CDR3: ASSIAGLLYEQY
J: TRBJ2-1; length: 13; V: TRBV30; CDR3: AWSVRVSGANEQF
J: TRBJ1-1; length: 14; V: TRBV11-2; CDR3: ASSTSRGDGRTEAF
J: TRBJ2-1; length: 13; V: TRBV11-3; CDR3: ASSLVGTSHNEQF
J: TRBJ2-1; length: 14; V: TRBV18; CDR3: ASSPPGLFSYNEQF
J: TRBJ1-2; length: 12; V: TRBV5-6; CDR3: ASSLVGQGYGYT
J: TRBJ1-5; length: 13; V: TRBV2; CDR3: ASSWDRGHNQPQH
J: TRBJ2-5; length: 13; V: TRBV5-1; CDR3: ASSVGPTGQETQY
J: TRBJ1-5; length: 12; V: TRBV3-1/TRBV3-2; CDR3: ASSQGSVNQPQH
J: TRBJ2-2; length: 12; V: TRBV3-1/TRBV3-2; CDR3: ASRQQGAGGELF
J: TRBJ2-1; length: 12; V: TRBV5-4; CDR3: ASSLRGTYNEQF
J: TRBJ2-3; length: 14; V: TRBV10-3; CDR3: AISRGLAGVGDTQY
J: TRBJ1-2; length: 11; V: TRBV11-2; CDR3: ASSLDRGYGYT
J: TRBJ1-5; length: 12; V: TRBV25-1; CDR3: ASRQTGEHQPQH
J: TRBJ2-3; length: 14; V: TRBV5-1; CDR3: ASSEASGPSTDTQY
J: TRBJ1-2; length: 10; V: TRBV7-9; CDR3: ASSATGYGYT
J: TRBJ2-1; length: 12; V: TRBV3-1/TRBV3-2; CDR3: ASSHQRLVKEQF
J: TRBJ2-1; length: 11; V: TRBV7-9; CDR3: ASSGSSGGEQF
J: TRBJ2-3; length: 13; V: TRBV4-1; CDR3: ASSQGAGYSDTQY
J: TRBJ2-7; length: 9; V: TRBV27; CDR3: ASSPTYEQY
J: TRBJ1-1; length: 13; V: TRBV5-8; CDR3: ASKRTGGLGTEAF
J: TRBJ1-3; length: 12; V: TRBV9; CDR3: ASSLNPAGNTIY
J: TRBJ1-2; length: 11; V: TRBV24-1; CDR3: ATSERGRYGYT
J: TRBJ2-5; length: 14; V: TRBV7-8; CDR3: ASSLGLAGAGETQY
J: TRBJ1-2; length: 13; V: TRBV7-2; CDR3: ASSLGGQANYGYT
J: TRBJ2-1; length: 13; V: TRBV11-3; CDR3: ASSETGVTYNEQF
J: TRBJ2-5; length: 11; V: TRBV29-1; CDR3: SVMTGGMETQY
J: TRBJ1-2; length: 11; V: TRBV5-1; CDR3: ASSLPGSYGYT
J: TRBJ1-4; length: 11; V: TRBV19; CDR3: ASNNRDYEKLF
J: TRBJ2-7; length: 14; V: TRBV28; CDR3: ASSFSGQGGLLQQY
J: TRBJ1-6; length: 12; V: TRBV7-8; CDR3: ASSPRGDNSPLH
J: TRBJ2-2; length: 16; V: TRBV7-8; CDR3: ASSLHPGLAANTGELF
J: TRBJ2-1; length: 12; V: TRBV29-1; CDR3: SVKSAGVINEQF
J: TRBJ1-3; length: 14; V: TRBV7-3; CDR3: ASSLGLQGIGNTIY